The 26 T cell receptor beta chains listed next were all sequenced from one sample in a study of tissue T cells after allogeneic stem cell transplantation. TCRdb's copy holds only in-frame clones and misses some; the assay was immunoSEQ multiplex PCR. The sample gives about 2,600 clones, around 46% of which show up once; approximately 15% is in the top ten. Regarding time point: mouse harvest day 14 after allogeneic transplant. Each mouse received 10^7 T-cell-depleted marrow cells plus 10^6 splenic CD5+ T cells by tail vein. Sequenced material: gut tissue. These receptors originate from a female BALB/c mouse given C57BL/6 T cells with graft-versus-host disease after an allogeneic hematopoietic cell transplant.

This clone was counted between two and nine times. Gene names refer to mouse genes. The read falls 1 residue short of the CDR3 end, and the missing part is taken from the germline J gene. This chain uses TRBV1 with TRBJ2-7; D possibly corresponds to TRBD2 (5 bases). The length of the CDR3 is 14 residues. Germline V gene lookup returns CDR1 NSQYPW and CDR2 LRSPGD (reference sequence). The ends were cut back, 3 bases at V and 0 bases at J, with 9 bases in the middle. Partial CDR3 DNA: TGCACCTGCAGTGCGGTGGGGAGCTCCTATGAACAGTAC. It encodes CTCSAVGSSYEQY. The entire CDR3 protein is CTCSAVGSSYEQYF.

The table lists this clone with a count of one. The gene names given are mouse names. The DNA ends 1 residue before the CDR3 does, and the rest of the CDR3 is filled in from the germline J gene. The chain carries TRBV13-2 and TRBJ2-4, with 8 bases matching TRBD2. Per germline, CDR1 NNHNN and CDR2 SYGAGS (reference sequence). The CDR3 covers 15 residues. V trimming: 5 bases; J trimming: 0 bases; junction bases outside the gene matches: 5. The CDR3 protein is CASGGTGSSQNTLYF. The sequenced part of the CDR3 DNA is TGTGCCAGCGGAGGGACTGGTTCTAGTCAAAACACCTTGTAC.

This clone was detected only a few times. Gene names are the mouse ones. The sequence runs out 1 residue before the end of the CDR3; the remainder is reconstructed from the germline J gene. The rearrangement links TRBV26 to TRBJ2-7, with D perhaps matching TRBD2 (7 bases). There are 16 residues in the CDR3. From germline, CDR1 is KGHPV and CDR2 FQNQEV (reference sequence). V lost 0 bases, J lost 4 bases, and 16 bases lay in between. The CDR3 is CASSLSTGGGTYEQYF. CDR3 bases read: TGTGCCAGCAGTCTGTCGACAGGTGGGGGGACGTATGAACAGTAC.

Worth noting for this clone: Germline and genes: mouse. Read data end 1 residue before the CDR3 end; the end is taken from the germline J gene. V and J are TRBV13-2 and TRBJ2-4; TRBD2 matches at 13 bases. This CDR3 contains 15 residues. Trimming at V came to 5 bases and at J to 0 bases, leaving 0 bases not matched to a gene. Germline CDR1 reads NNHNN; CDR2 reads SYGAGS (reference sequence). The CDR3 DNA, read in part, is TGTGCCAGCGGGGGACTGGGGGGGAGTCAAAACACCTTGTAC. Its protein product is CASGGLGGSQNTLY. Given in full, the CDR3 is CASGGLGGSQNTLYF.

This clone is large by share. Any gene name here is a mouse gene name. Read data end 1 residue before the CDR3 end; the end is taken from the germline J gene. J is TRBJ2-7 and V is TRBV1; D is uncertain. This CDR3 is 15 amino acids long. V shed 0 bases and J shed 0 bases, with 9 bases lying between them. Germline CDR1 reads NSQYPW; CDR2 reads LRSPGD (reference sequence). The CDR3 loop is CTCSAEPGPSYEQYF. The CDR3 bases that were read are TGCACCTGCAGTGCAGAGCCGGGCCCCTCCTATGAACAGTAC.

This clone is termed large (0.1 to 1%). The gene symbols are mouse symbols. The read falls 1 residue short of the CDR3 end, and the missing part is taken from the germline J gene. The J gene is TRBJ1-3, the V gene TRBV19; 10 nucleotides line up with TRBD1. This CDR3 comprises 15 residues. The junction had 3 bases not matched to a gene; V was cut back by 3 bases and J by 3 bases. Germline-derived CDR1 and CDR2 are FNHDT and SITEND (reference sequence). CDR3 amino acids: CASSTTGGGGNTLYF. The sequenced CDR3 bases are TGTGCCAGCAGTACGACAGGGGGCGGTGGAAATACGCTCTAT.

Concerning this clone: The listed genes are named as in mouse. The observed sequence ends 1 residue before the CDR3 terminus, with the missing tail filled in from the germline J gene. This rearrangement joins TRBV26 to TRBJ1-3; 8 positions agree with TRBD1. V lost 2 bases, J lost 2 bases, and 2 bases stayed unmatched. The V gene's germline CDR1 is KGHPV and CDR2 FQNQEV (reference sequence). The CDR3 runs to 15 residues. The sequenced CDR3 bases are TGTGCCAGCAGTCTGCAGGGGGCGCCTGGAAATACGCTCTAT. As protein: CASSLQGAPGNTLY. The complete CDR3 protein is CASSLQGAPGNTLYF.

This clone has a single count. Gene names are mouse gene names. CDR3 amino acids: CASSPGRGRDTQYF. The DNA read from the CDR3 is TGTGCTAGCAGCCCCGGACGGGGTCGGGACACCCAGTAC. The V call is TRBV17, the J call TRBJ2-5; unclear D gene. The read ends 1 residue shy of where the CDR3 ends; the end is completed using the germline J gene. The CDR3 contains 14 residues. Germline V gene data show CDR1 as MNHDT and CDR2 as YYDKIL. Trimming left V 6 bases short and J 6 bases short, with 16 bases between.

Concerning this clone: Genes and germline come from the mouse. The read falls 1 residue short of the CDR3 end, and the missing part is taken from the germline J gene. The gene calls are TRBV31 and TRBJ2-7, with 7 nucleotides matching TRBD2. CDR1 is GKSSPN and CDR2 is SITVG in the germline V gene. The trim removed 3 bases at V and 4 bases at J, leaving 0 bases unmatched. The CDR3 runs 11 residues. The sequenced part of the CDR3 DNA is TGTGCCTGGAGCTGGGGGTATGAACAGTAC. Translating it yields CAWSWGYEQY. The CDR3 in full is CAWSWGYEQYF.

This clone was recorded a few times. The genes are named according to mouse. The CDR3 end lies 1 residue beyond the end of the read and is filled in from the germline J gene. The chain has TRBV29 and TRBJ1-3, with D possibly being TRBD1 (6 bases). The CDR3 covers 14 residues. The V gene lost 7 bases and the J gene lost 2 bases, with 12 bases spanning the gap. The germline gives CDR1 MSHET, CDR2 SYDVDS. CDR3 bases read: TGTGCTAGCACCTTCCAGGGGACTGGAAATACGCTCTAT. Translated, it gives CASTFQGTGNTLY. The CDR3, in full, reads CASTFQGTGNTLYF.

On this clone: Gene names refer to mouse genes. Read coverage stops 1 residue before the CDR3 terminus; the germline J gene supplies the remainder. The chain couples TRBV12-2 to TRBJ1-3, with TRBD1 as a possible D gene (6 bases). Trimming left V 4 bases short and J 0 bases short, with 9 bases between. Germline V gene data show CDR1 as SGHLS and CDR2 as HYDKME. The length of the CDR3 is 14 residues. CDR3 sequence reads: CASSRTVSGNTLYF. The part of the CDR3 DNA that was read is TGTGCCAGCTCCCGGACAGTTTCTGGAAATACGCTCTAT. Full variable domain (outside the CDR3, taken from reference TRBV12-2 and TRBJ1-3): NSGVVQSPRYIIKGKGERSILKCIPISGHLSVAWYQQTQGQELKFFIQHYDKMERDKGNLPSRFSVQQFDDYHSEMNMSALELEDSAVYFCASSRTVSGNTLYFGEGSRLIVV.

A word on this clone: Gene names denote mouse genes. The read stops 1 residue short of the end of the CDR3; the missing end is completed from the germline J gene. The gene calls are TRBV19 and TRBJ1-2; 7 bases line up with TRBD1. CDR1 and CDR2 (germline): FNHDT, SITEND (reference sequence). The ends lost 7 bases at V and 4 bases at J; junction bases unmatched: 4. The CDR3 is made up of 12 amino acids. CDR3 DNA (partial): TGTGCCAGCTCCCGGGACAGCTCCGACTACACC. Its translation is CASSRDSSDYT. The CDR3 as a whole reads CASSRDSSDYTF.

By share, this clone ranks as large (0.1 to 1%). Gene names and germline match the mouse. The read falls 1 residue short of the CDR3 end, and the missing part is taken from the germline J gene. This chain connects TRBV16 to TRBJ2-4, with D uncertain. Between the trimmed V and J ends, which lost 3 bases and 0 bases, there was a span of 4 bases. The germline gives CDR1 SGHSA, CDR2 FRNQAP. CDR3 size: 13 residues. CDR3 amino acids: CASSLASQNTLYF. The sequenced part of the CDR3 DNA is TGTGCAAGCAGCTTGGCTAGTCAAAACACCTTGTAC.

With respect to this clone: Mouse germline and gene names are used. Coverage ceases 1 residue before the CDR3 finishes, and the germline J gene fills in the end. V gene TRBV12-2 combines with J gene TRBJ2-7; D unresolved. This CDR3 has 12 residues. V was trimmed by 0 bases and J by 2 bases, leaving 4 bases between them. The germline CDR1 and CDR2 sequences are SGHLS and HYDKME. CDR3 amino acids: CASSLEPYEQYF. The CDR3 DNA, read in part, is TGTGCCAGCTCTCTCGAGCCCTATGAACAGTAC.

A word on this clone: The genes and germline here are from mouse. CDR3 sequence reads: CASSFLGGYAEQFF. The covered CDR3 bases are TGTGCCAGCAGCTTTCTGGGGGGGTATGCTGAGCAGTTC. V and J are TRBV3 and TRBJ2-1; 9 bases align to TRBD2. The read terminates 1 residue before the CDR3 end, so the remaining end is supplied by the germline J gene. Germline loops: CDR1 SNHLY, CDR2 FYNGKV (reference sequence). The CDR3 runs 14 residues. Losses at the gene ends were 3 bases for V and 4 bases for J; bases not matched to a gene: 1.

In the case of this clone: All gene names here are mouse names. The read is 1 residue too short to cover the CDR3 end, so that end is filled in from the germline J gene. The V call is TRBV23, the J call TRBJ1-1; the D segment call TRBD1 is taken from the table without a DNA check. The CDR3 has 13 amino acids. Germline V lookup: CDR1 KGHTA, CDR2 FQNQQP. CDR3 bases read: TGCTCCAGCAGTCAATCAACAGACACAGAAGTCTTC. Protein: CSSSQSTDTEVF. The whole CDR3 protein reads CSSSQSTDTEVFF.

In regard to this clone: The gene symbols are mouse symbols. The CDR3 bases that were read are TGTGCCAGCAGCCCCCGCATCGGGCAGCTCTAC. This translates into CASSPRIGQLY. The CDR3 in its entirety is CASSPRIGQLYF. V gene TRBV5 combines with J gene TRBJ2-2; D gene unclear. The read falls 1 residue short of the CDR3 end, and the missing part is taken from the germline J gene. The V end was cut by 4 bases, the J end by 7 bases, with 7 bases between. From germline, CDR1 is LGHNA and CDR2 YNLKQL (reference sequence). The CDR3 spans 12 residues.

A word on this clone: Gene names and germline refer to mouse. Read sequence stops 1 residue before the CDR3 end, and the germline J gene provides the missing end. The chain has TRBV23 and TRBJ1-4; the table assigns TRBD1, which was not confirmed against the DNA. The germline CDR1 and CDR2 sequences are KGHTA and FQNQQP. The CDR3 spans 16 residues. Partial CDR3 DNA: TGCTCCAGCAGCTCTGACAGGGCCCTTTCCAACGAAAGATTATTT. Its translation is CSSSSDRALSNERLF. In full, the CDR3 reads CSSSSDRALSNERLFF.

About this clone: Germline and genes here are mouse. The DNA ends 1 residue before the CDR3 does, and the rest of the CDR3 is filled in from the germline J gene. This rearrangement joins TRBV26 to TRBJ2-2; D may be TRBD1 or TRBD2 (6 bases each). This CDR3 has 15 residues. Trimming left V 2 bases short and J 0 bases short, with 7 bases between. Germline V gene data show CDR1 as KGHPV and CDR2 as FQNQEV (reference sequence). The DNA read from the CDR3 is TGTGCCAGCAGTCTGGGGGGCACAAACACCGGGCAGCTCTAC. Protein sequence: CASSLGGTNTGQLY. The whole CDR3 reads CASSLGGTNTGQLYF. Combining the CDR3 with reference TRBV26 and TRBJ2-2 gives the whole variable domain NSKVIQTPRYLVKGQGQKAKMRCIPEKGHPVVFWYQQNKNNEFKFLINFQNQEVLQQIDMTEKRFSAECPSNSPCSLEIQSSEAGDSALYLCASSLGGTNTGQLYFGEGSKLTVL.

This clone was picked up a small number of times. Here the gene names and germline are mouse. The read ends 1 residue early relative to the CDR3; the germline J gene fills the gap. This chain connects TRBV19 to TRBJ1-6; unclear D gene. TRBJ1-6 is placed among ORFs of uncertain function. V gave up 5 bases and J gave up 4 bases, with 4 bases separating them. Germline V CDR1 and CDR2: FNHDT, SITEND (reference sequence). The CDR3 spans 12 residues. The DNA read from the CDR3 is TGTGCCAGCAGGAAATATAATTCGCCCCTCTAC. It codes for CASRKYNSPLY. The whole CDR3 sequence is CASRKYNSPLYF.

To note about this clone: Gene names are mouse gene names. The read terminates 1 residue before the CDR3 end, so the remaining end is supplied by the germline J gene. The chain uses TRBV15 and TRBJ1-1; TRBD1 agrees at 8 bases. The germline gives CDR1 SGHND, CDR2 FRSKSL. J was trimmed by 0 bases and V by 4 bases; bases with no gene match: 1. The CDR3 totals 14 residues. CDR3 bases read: TGTGCCAGCAGTTGGGGACAGGCAAACACAGAAGTCTTC. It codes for CASSWGQANTEVF. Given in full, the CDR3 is CASSWGQANTEVFF.

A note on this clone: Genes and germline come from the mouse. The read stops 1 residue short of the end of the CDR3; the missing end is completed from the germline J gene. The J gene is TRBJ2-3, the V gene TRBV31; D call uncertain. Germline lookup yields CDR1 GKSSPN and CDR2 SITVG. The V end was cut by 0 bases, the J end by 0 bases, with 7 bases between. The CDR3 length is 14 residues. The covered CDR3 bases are TGTGCCTGGAGTCTGGGGTATAGTGCAGAAACGCTGTAT. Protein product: CAWSLGYSAETLY. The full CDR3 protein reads CAWSLGYSAETLYF.

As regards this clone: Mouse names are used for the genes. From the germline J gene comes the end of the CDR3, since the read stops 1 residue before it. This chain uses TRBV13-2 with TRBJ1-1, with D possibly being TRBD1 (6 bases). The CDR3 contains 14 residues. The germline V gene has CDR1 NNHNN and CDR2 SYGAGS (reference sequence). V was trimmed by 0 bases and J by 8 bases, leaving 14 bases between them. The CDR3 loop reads CASGDARGGGEVFF. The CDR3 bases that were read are TGTGCCAGCGGTGATGCAAGAGGGGGAGGGGAAGTCTTC.

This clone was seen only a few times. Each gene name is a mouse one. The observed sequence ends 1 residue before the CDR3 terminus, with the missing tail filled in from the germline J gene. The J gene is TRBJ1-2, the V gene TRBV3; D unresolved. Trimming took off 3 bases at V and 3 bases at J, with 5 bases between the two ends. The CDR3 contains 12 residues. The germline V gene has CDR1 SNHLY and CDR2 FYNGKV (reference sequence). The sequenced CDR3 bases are TGTGCCAGCAGCTTTTTGGACTCCGACTACACC. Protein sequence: CASSFLDSDYT. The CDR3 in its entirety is CASSFLDSDYTF. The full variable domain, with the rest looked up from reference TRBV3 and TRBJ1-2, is GPKVLQIPSHQIIDMGQMVTLNCDPVSNHLYFYWYKQILGQQMEFLVNFYNGKVMEKSKLFKDQFSVERPDGSYFTLKIQPTALEDSAVYFCASSFLDSDYTFGSGTRLLVI.

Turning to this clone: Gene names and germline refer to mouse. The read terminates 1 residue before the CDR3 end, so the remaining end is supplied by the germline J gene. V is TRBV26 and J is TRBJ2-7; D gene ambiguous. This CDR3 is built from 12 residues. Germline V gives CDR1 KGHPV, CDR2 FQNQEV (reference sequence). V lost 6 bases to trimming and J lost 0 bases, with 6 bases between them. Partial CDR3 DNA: TGTGCCAGCAGAGACAACTCCTATGAACAGTAC. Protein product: CASRDNSYEQY. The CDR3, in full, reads CASRDNSYEQYF.

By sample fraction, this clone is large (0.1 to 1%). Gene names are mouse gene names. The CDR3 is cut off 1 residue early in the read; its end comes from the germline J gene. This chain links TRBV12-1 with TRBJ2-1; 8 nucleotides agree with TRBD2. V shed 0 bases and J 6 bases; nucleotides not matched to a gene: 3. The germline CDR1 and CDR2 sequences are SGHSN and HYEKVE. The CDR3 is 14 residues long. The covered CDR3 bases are TGTGCCAGCTCTCTCGTGACTGGGGTTGCTGAGCAGTTC. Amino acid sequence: CASSLVTGVAEQF. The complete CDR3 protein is CASSLVTGVAEQFF.